Below, 25 T cell receptor beta chains from the same sample are listed, as sequenced in a study of breast tumors, draining lymph nodes, adjacent tissues. TCRdb independently ran MiXCR on the multiplex PCR reads; one entry per CDR3 protein. The sample lists nearly 200,000 distinct CDR3 sequences; roughly 29% were seen once. Breast cancer patients provided tissue from their axillary draining lymph nodes. The sample was axillary lymph node tissue. These receptors all stem from a female donor with breast cancer. Some clones in this sample may be carry-over from other donors' samples.

The chain employs TRBV2 and TRBJ2-5, with D perhaps matching TRBD1 (5 bases). This CDR3 has 12 amino acids. Deletions cut 5 bases from V and 4 bases from J, with 8 bases between. The germline V gene has CDR1 SNHLY and CDR2 FYNNEI. The CDR3 bases are TGTGCCAGCAGTACCCAGGGAGAGACCCAGTACTTC. This encodes CASSTQGETQYF.

About this clonotype: The CDR3 end shows no conserved phenylalanine or tryptophan, and so a read error is likely. This chain joins TRBV7-2 and TRBJ2-7; D perhaps matches TRBD2 (6 bases). Germline assignment: CDR1 SGHTA and CDR2 FQGNSA. This CDR3 contains 14 residues. Trimming took off 7 bases at V and 2 bases at J, with 15 bases between the two ends. This CDR3 is CASNFMGGPYEQYL. CDR3 nucleotides: TGTGCCAGCAACTTTATGGGAGGCCCCTACGAGCAGTACCTC.

This clonotype has only a few counts. CDR3 sequence reads: CASSHLLAGVSGELFF. The CDR3 coding sequence is TGTGCCAGCAGTCACTTACTAGCGGGAGTGTCCGGGGAGCTGTTTTTT. This rearrangement joins TRBV6-2 or TRBV6-3 to TRBJ2-2, with 11 bases identical to TRBD2. CDR3 length: 16 amino acids. V trimming: 5 bases; J trimming: 6 bases; junction bases outside the gene matches: 8. Germline loops: CDR1 MNHEY, CDR2 SVGEGT.

Ten or more counts support this clonotype. The chain combines TRBV24-1 with TRBJ2-1; D might be TRBD1 (6 bases). Trimming cost V 3 bases and J 2 bases, with 10 bases left between them. Looked up from germline, CDR1 is KGHDR and CDR2 is SFDVKD. This CDR3 region has 15 residues. This chain's CDR3 is CATSDTRGPYNEQFF. The CDR3 coding sequence is TGTGCCACCAGTGATACCAGGGGACCCTACAATGAGCAGTTCTTC.

A word on this clonotype: One end of the junction does not line up with germline, which may come from a read error. The DNA for the CDR3 is TGTGCCAGCGGCTTGGGGGGCGGTAATTCACCTCTCCACTTT. It encodes CASGLGGGNSPLHF. V usage is TRBV5-5 and J usage is TRBJ1-6; weak D call: TRBD1 (6 bases). Germline lookup yields CDR1 SGHKS and CDR2 YYEKEE (reference sequence). The CDR3 consists of 14 residues. The full variable domain, with the rest looked up from reference TRBV5-5 and TRBJ1-6, is DAGVTQSPTHLIKTRGQQVTLRCSPISGHKSVSWYQQVLGQGPQFIFQYYEKEERGRGNFPDRFSARQFPNYSSELNVNALLLGDSALYLCASGLGGGNSPLHFGNGTRLTVT.

This clonotype was found many times. The J gene is TRBJ2-7, the V gene TRBV7-9; D call uncertain. CDR1 is SEHNR, CDR2 FQNEAQ, per germline (reference sequence). V shed 5 bases and J shed 5 bases, with 13 bases lying between them. The CDR3 has 13 residues. The CDR3 region is CASSPRSGDEQYF. Written as DNA, the CDR3 is TGTGCCAGCAGCCCCCGGAGTGGAGACGAGCAGTACTTC.

About this clonotype: A much larger clone is a single base away; this may be a read error. The V and J genes are TRBV6-5 and TRBJ2-1, with 10 bases that match TRBD2. The germline CDR1 and CDR2 sequences are MNHEY and SVGAGI. This CDR3 region has 16 residues. DNA for the CDR3: TGTGCCGGCAGCGGCTACACTAGCGGGATGTACAATGAGCAGTTCTTC. Its translation is CAGSGYTSGMYNEQFF.

This clonotype was seen at least ten times. J is TRBJ2-3 and V is TRBV13, with a possible D match to TRBD2 (6 bases). Germline V gives CDR1 PRHDT, CDR2 FYEKMQ (reference sequence). Trimming removed 3 bases at V and 4 bases at J, with 11 bases between. CDR3 size: 14 residues. The DNA of the CDR3 is TGTGCCAGCAGCTTTTCGGGAGCAGCAGATACGCAGTATTTT. It encodes CASSFSGAADTQYF.

This clonotype was recorded many times. The chain couples TRBV10-3 to TRBJ1-5; tentatively, D is TRBD1 (5 bases). The CDR3 has 13 amino acids. The V end lost 2 bases, the J end lost 7 bases, and 9 bases lay between the germline ends. Germline CDR1 reads ENHRY; CDR2 reads SYGVKD. The CDR3 region is CAISEGWGQPQHF. The CDR3 DNA reads as TGTGCCATCAGTGAGGGATGGGGGCAGCCCCAGCATTTT.

Turning to this clonotype: This may be a read error, as it is one base from a much larger clone. V and J are TRBV9 and TRBJ1-2, with TRBD1 identical over 8 bases. CDR1 is SGDLS, CDR2 YYNGEE, per germline. The CDR3 contains 15 residues. CDR3 nucleotide sequence: TGTGCCAGCAGCATATCAGGGGGCTCTAACTATGGCTCCACCTTC. Encoded protein: CASSISGGSNYGSTF.

This clonotype has a count of ten or more. This sequence joins TRBV11-2 and TRBJ2-1; no reliable D call. CDR1 and CDR2 (germline): SGHAT, FQNNGV. V was clipped by 5 bases and J by 8 bases, with 7 bases between them. This CDR3 is built from 11 residues. As DNA, the CDR3 is TGTGCCAGCAGCCCCGGGTATGAGCAGTTCTTC. It encodes CASSPGYEQFF. The variable domain in full, with the rest retrieved from reference TRBV11-2 and TRBJ2-1, is EAGVAQSPRYKIIEKRQSVAFWCNPISGHATLYWYQQILGQGPKLLIQFQNNGVVDDSQLPKDRFSAERLKGVDSTLKIQPAKLEDSAVYLCASSPGYEQFFGPGTRLTVL.

This chain joins TRBV15 and TRBJ2-7; 11 bases match TRBD1. The J segment lost 12 bases and the V segment lost 3 bases, leaving 13 bases of the junction unmatched. This CDR3 is 15 amino acids long. In germline, CDR1 is LNHNV, CDR2 YYDKDF (reference sequence). CDR3 sequence (DNA): TGTGCCACCAGCAGTCCGGGACAGGGGGGGTGGGAACTGTACTTC. Translating it yields CATSSPGQGGWELYF.

At least ten counts were recorded for this clonotype. This chain uses TRBV3-1 with TRBJ2-3, with D hard to call. V was trimmed by 6 bases and J by 3 bases, leaving 7 bases between them. CDR1 and CDR2 (germline): LGHDT, YNNKEL (reference sequence). The CDR3 totals 12 residues. This chain's CDR3 is CASSPGTDTQYF. CDR3 bases: TGTGCCAGCAGTCCAGGAACAGATACGCAGTATTTT.

This clonotype showed up just a few times. A much larger clone sits a single nucleotide away, making a read error possible. This rearrangement joins TRBV7-2 to TRBJ2-1; 7 bases agree with TRBD1. V was pared by 2 bases and J by 8 bases, with 9 bases of the junction left unmatched. CDR1 and CDR2 (germline): SGHTA, FQGNSA. This CDR3 is built from 15 residues. For the CDR3, the DNA is TGTGCCAGCAGCTTACTCCGGGACCAGGGGGATGAGCAGTTCTTC. It specifies CASSLLRDQGDEQFF.

This clonotype was seen repeatedly, ten times or more. The chain joins TRBV5-1 to TRBJ1-2; 7 nucleotides match TRBD1. V lost 4 bases, J lost 6 bases, and 9 bases stayed unmatched. This CDR3 region has 14 residues. Germline loops: CDR1 SGHRS, CDR2 YFSETQ. CDR3 in amino acids: CASSQQGRGNGYTF. CDR3 sequence (DNA): TGCGCCAGCAGCCAACAGGGCAGGGGGAATGGCTACACCTTC.

The rearrangement uses TRBV19 and TRBJ1-1; tentatively, D is TRBD1 (6 bases). The germline V gene has CDR1 LNHDA and CDR2 SQIVND (reference sequence). Between the trimmed V and J ends, which lost 4 bases and 4 bases, there was a span of 13 bases. The CDR3 spans 14 residues. The CDR3 sequence is CASSSEGVPTEAFF. As DNA, the CDR3 is TGTGCCAGTAGTAGCGAGGGGGTACCCACTGAAGCTTTCTTT.

Many counts were recorded for this clonotype. The rearrangement uses TRBV4-1 and TRBJ2-3; unclear D gene. The CDR3 has 12 amino acids. CDR1 is MGHRA, CDR2 YSYEKL, per germline. V lost 1 base and J lost 5, with 4 bases in between. The CDR3 DNA reads TGCGCCAGCAGCCAAGTGGTAGATACGCAGTATTTT. It codes for CASSQVVDTQYF.

This clonotype was detected ten times or more. The chain joins TRBV10-3 to TRBJ2-5; D may be TRBD2 (5 bases). Germline V lookup: CDR1 ENHRY, CDR2 SYGVKD. This CDR3 contains 14 residues. V lost 4 bases and J 5 bases, leaving 14 bases between the germline ends. The CDR3 nucleotides read TGTGCCATCAGTGGAGGCGGGCAGATGGAGACCCAGTACTTC. Its protein is CAISGGGQMETQYF.

The rearrangement joins TRBV2 to TRBJ2-2; 7 nucleotides line up with TRBD1. This CDR3 has 13 amino acids. The V segment lost 8 bases and the J segment 7 bases; nucleotides outside the gene matches: 7. CDR1 is SNHLY, CDR2 FYNNEI, per germline. CDR3 region: CASRTGGFGELFF. For the CDR3, the DNA is TGTGCCAGCCGGACAGGTGGCTTCGGGGAGCTGTTTTTT.

This chain joins TRBV11-2 and TRBJ2-7; 10 bases map to TRBD2. After removal of 4 bases from V and 3 bases from J, the junction contained 3 bases not matched to a gene. Looked up from germline, CDR1 is SGHAT and CDR2 is FQNNGV. CDR3 length equals 14 residues. CDR3 bases: TGTGCCAGCAGCTCGACTAGCGGGTTCTACGAGCAGTACTTC. Amino acid sequence: CASSSTSGFYEQYF.

This clonotype appeared many times. The chain uses TRBV7-9 and TRBJ2-1, with D possibly matching TRBD1 (5 bases). The V end was cut by 3 bases, the J end by 5 bases, with 11 bases between. Germline V gene data show CDR1 as SEHNR and CDR2 as FQNEAQ (reference sequence). The CDR3 extends over 14 amino acids. The CDR3 DNA is TGTGCCAGCAGCTTTTCAGGGTCAAACAATGAGCAGTTCTTC. Residues: CASSFSGSNNEQFF.

Remarks on this clonotype: Being one base from a much bigger clone, this may be a read error. This sequence joins TRBV5-4 and TRBJ2-5; D is uncertain. CDR1 and CDR2 from the germline V gene are SGHNT and YYREEE (reference sequence). Trimming removed 0 bases from V and 7 bases from J, with 13 bases in between. The CDR3 extends over 14 amino acids. The CDR3 spells CASSLEGPSRTQYF. The CDR3 nucleotides are TGTGCCAGCAGCTTGGAAGGGCCGAGCAGGACCCAGTACTTC.

This clonotype was seen a few times. The genes are TRBV3-1 and TRBJ2-5, with TRBD2 matching 15 bases. This CDR3 spans 19 amino acids. Germline V gene sequence: CDR1 LGHDT, CDR2 YNNKEL (reference sequence). J lost 1 base, V lost 2 bases, and 8 bases had no gene match. The CDR3 spells CASSQPGTSGGPIQETQYF. Written as DNA, the CDR3 is TGTGCCAGCAGCCAACCCGGGACTAGCGGGGGGCCGATCCAAGAGACCCAGTACTTC.

This clonotype was counted at least ten times. The chain joins TRBV11-2 to TRBJ2-7; unclear D gene. The CDR3 has 14 residues. V lost 1 base to trimming and J lost 0 bases, with 7 bases between them. Germline CDR1 is SGHAT and CDR2 is FQNNGV. Written as DNA, the CDR3 is TGTGCCAGCAGCTTAGTGGCAGGCTCCTACGAGCAGTACTTC. This translates into CASSLVAGSYEQYF.

A few counts support this clonotype. The genes are TRBV29-1 and TRBJ1-1, with D possibly matching TRBD1 (5 bases). V lost 3 bases and J 5 bases, leaving 13 bases between the germline ends. CDR3 length: 13 amino acids. The germline gives CDR1 SQVTM, CDR2 ANQGSEA. The CDR3 reads CSVEGRVWTEAFF. The CDR3 coding sequence is TGCAGCGTTGAGGGGCGGGTTTGGACTGAAGCTTTCTTT.